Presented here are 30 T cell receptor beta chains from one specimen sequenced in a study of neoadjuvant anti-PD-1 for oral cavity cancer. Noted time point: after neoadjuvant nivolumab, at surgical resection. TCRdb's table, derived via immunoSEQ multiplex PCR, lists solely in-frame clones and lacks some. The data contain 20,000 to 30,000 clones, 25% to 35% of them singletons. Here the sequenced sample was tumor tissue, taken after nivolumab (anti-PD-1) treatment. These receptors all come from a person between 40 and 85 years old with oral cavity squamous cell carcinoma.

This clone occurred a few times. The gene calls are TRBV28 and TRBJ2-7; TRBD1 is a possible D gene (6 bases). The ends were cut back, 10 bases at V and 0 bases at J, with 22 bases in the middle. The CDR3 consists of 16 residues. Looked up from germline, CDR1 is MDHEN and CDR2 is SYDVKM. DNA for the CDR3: TGTGCCAACCCAACCTACACCGGGACAACCTCCTACGAGCAGTACTTC. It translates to CANPTYTGTTSYEQYF.

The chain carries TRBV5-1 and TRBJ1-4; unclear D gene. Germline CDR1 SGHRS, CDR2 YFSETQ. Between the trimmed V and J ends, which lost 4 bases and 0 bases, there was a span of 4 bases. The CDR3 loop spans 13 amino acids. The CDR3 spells CASSGATNEKLFF. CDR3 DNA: TGCGCCAGCAGCGGCGCAACTAATGAAAAACTGTTTTTT.

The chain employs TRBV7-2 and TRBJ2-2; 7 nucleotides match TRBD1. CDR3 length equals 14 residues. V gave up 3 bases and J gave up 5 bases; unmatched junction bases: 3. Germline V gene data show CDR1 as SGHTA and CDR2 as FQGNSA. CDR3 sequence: CASSFYRGTGELFF. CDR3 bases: TGTGCCAGCAGCTTCTACAGGGGAACCGGGGAGCTGTTTTTT.

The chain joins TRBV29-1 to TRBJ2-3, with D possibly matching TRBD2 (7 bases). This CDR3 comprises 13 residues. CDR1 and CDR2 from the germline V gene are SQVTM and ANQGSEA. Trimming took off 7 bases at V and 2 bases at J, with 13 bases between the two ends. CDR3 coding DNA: TGCAGCGCCGGGGGGCGGGACACAGATACGCAGTATTTT. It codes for CSAGGRDTDTQYF.

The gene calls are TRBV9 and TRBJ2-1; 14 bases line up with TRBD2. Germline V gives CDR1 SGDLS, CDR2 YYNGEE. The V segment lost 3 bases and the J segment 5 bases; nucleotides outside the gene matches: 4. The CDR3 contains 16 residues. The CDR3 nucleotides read TGTGCCAGCAGCGGGGGACTAGCGGGAGTAGACAATGAGCAGTTCTTC. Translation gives CASSGGLAGVDNEQFF.

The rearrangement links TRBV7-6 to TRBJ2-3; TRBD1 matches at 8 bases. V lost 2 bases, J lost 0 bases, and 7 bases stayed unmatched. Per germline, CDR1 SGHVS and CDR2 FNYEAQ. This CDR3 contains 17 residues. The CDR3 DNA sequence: TGTGCCAGCAGCTTATTTACAGGGGGTTCGAGCACAGATACGCAGTATTTT. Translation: CASSLFTGGSSTDTQYF.

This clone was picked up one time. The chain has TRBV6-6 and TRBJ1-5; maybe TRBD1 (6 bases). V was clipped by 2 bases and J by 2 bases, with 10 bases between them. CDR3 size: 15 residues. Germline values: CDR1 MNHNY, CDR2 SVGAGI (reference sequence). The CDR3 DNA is TGTGCCAGCAGTTACGGGGCAGGGGGCAATCAGCCCCAGCATTTT. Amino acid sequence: CASSYGAGGNQPQHF.

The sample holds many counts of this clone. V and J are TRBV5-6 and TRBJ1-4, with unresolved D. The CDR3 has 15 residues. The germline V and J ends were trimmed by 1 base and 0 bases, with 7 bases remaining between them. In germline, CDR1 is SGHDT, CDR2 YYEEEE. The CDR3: CASSLFGSTNEKLFF. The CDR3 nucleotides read TGTGCCAGCAGCTTGTTCGGCTCAACTAATGAAAAACTGTTTTTT.

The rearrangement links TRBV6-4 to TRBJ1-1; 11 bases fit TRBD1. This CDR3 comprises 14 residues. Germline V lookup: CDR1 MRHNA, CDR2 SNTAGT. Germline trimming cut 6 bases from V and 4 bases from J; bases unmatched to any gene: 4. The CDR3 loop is CASSSGTGGTEAFF. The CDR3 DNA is TGTGCCAGCAGCTCCGGGACAGGGGGCACTGAAGCTTTCTTT.

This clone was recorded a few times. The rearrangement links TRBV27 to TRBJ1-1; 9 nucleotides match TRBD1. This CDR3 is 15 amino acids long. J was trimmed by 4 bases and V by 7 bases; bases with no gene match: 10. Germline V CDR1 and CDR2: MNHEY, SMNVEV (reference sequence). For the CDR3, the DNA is TGTGCCAGCACTTACAGGGGGCAGGTTGGCACTGAAGCTTTCTTT. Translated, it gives CASTYRGQVGTEAFF.

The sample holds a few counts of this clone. Here the CDR3 DNA reads TGTGCCAGCAGCTTAGCGGGTGTGCTCTCCTACCCCACCTCTGGAAACACCATATATTTT. Protein sequence: CASSLAGVLSYPTSGNTIYF. The chain uses TRBV7-4 and TRBJ1-3; the D is unclear. The CDR3 sequence is 20 residues long. Trimming took off 0 bases at V and 0 bases at J, with 21 bases between the two ends. CDR1 SGHVT and CDR2 SQSDAQ come from the germline V gene. Supplemented by reference TRBV7-4 and TRBJ1-3, the full variable domain reads GAGVSQSPRYKVAKRGRDVALRCDSISGHVTLYWYRQTLGQGSEVLTYSQSDAQRDKSGRPSGRFSAERPERSVSTLKIQRTEQGDSAVYLCASSLAGVLSYPTSGNTIYFGEGSWLTVV.

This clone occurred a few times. The CDR3 bases are TGCGCCAGCAGCTTTCAGGGAGGGGTCTCCTACGAGCAGTACTTC. It translates to CASSFQGGVSYEQYF. The chain is built from TRBV5-1 and TRBJ2-7; 7 bases are shared with TRBD2. CDR3 size: 15 residues. The V gene's germline CDR1 is SGHRS and CDR2 YFSETQ. J gave up 0 bases and V 2 bases, and 5 bases lay outside the gene matches.

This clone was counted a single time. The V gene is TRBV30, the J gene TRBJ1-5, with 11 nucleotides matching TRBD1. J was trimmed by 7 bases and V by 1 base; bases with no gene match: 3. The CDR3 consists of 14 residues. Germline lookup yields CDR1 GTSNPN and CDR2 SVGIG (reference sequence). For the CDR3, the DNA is TGTGCCTGGAGTGGGACAGGGGGCAGACAGCCCCAGCATTTT. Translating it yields CAWSGTGGRQPQHF.

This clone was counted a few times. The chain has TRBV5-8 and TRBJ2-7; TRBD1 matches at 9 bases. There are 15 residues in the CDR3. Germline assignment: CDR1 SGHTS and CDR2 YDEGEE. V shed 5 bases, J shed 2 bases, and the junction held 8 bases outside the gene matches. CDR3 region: CASSLGQGLTYEQYF. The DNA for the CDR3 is TGTGCCAGCAGTCTTGGACAGGGGCTAACCTACGAGCAGTACTTC.

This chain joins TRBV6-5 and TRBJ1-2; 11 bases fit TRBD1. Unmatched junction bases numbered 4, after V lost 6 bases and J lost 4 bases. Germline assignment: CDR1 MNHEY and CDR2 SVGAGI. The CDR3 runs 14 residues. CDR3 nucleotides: TGTGCCAGCAGACGGACAGGGGGCATCTATGGCTACACCTTC. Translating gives CASRRTGGIYGYTF.

For the CDR3, the DNA is TGCAGCGTTGAATCGCGCAGGGGGGCCGAAAAACTGTTTTTT. Translated: CSVESRRGAEKLFF. This sequence joins TRBV29-1 and TRBJ1-4, with TRBD1 identical over 7 bases. With 2 bases clipped from V and 8 bases from J, the junction kept 8 bases outside the gene matches. There are 14 residues in the CDR3. Per the germline V gene, CDR1 is SQVTM and CDR2 is ANQGSEA.

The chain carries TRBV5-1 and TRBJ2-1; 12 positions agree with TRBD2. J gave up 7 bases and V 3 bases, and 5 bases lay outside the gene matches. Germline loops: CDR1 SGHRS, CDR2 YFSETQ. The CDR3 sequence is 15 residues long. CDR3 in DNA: TGCGCCAGCAGCTCGACTAGCGGGGGCAGAAATGAGCAGTTCTTC. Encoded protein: CASSSTSGGRNEQFF.

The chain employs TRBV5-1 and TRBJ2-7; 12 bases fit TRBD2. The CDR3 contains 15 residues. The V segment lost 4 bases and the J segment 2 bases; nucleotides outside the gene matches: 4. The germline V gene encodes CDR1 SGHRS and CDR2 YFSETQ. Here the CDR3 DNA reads TGCGCCAGCAGCCCCACTAGCGGGAGGACCTACGAGCAGTACTTC. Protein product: CASSPTSGRTYEQYF.

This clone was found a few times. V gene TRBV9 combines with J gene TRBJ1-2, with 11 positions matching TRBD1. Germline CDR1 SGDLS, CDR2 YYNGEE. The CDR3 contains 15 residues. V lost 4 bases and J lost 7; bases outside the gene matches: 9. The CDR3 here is CASSLKTGTGGGYTF. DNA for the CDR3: TGTGCCAGCAGCCTTAAGACCGGGACAGGGGGTGGCTACACCTTC.

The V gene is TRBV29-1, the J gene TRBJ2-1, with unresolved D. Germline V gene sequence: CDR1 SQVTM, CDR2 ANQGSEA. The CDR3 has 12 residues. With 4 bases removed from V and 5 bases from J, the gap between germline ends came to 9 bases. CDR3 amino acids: CSVGQVDNEQFF. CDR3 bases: TGCAGCGTTGGTCAGGTGGACAATGAGCAGTTCTTC.

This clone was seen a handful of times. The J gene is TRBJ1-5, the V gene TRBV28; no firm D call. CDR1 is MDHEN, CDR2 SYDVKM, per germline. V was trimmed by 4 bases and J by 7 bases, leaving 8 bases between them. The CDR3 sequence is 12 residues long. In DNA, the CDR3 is TGTGCCAGCAGTTCTCTTCGCCAGCCCCAGCATTTT. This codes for CASSSLRQPQHF. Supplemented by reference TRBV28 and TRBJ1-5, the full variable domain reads DVKVTQSSRYLVKRTGEKVFLECVQDMDHENMFWYRQDPGLGLRLIYFSYDVKMKEKGDIPEGYSVSREKKERFSLILESASTNQTSMYLCASSSLRQPQHFGDGTRLSIL.

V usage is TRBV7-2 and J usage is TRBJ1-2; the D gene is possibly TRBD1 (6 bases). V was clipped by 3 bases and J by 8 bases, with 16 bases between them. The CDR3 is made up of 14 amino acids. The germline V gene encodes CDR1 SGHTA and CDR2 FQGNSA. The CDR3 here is CASSFGQLHGGYTF. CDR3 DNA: TGTGCCAGCAGCTTTGGACAGCTACACGGCGGCTACACCTTC. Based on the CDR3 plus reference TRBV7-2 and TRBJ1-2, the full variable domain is GAGVSQSPSNKVTEKGKDVELRCDPISGHTALYWYRQSLGQGLEFLIYFQGNSAPDKSGLPSDRFSAERTGGSVSTLTIQRTQQEDSAVYLCASSFGQLHGGYTFGSGTRLTVV.

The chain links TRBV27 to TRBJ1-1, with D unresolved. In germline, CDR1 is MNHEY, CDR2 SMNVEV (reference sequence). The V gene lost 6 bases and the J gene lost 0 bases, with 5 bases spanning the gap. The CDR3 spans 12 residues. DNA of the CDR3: TGTGCCAGCAGGGATCTGAACACTGAAGCTTTCTTT. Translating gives CASRDLNTEAFF.

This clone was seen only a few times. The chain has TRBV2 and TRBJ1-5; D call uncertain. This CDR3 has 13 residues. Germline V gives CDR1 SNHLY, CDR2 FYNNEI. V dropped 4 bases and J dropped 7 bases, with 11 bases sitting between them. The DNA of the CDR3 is TGTGCCAGCAGTGGATCGGGAGGGCAGCCCCAGCATTTT. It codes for CASSGSGGQPQHF.

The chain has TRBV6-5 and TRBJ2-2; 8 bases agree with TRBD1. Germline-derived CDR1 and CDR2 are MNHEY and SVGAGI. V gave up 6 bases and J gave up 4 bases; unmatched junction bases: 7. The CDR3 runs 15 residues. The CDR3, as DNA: TGTGCCAGCAGAAAACGGACAGGGCGCACCGGGGAGCTGTTTTTT. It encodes CASRKRTGRTGELFF.

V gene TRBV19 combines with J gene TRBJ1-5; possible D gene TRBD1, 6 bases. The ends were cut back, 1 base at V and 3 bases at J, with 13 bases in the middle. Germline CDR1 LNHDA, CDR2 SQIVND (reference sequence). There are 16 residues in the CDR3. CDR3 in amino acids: CASSIGAGVHNQPQHF. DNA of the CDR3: TGTGCCAGTAGTATAGGGGCAGGGGTTCACAATCAGCCCCAGCATTTT.

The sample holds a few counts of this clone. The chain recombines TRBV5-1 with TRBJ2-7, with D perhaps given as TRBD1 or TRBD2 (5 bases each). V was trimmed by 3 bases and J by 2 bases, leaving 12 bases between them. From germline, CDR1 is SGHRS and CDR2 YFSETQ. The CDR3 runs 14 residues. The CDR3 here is CASSSGPGPYEQYF. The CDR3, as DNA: TGCGCCAGCAGCTCAGGTCCGGGACCCTACGAGCAGTACTTC.

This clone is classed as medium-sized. CDR3 bases: TGCGCCAGCAGCCAAGATCCCACTAGCGGGAGTTTGGGGACCCAGTACTTC. Encoded protein: CASSQDPTSGSLGTQYF. The V gene is TRBV4-1, the J gene TRBJ2-5; 11 bases agree with TRBD2. With V trimmed by 0 bases and J by 7 bases, 10 bases remained unmatched. This CDR3 is 17 amino acids long. CDR1 and CDR2 from the germline V gene are MGHRA and YSYEKL.

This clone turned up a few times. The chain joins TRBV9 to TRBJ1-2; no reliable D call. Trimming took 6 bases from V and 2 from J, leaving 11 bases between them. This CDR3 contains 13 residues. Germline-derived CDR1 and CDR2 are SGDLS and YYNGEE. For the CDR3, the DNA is TGTGCCAGCACGGTGGAACAGAACTATGGCTACACCTTC. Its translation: CASTVEQNYGYTF.

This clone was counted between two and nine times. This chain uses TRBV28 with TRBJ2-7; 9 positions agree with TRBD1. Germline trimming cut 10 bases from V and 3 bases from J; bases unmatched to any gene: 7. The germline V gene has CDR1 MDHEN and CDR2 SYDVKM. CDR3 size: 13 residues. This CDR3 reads CATRQGGLYEQYF. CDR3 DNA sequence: TGTGCCACGCGACAGGGGGGACTCTACGAGCAGTACTTC.